One sample yielded the 10 T cell receptor beta chains listed below, sequenced in a study of beta chain features in type 1 diabetes. The sequenced template was cDNA made from the entire isolated RNA. Produced via immunoSEQ multiplex PCR; TCRdb's table is partial and in-frame only. This table holds 20,000 to 25,000 clones, around 68% found once. Regarding the study as a whole: The study found moderately but significantly shorter TCRB CDR3s in all four CD4+ subsets of Type 1 diabetes patients.

No cognate antigen is known for these TCRs. The sample was stem cell memory CD4+ T cells from blood. These receptors originate from a woman aged 40 to 50 with type 1 diabetes.

The rearrangement joins TRBV7-3 to TRBJ1-2; 8 bases fit TRBD1. The germline V gene encodes CDR1 SGHTA and CDR2 FQGTGA. V shed 5 bases, J shed 8 bases, and the junction held 7 bases outside the gene matches. The CDR3 spans 13 residues. The CDR3 DNA sequence: TGTGCCAGCAGCCGTGACAGGGGTGGAGGCTACACCTTC. Encoded protein: CASSRDRGGGYTF.

The V gene is TRBV2, the J gene TRBJ2-3; TRBD2 matches 11 bases. Unmatched junction bases numbered 6, after V lost 5 bases and J lost 5 bases. The germline CDR1 and CDR2 sequences are SNHLY and FYNNEI. The length of the CDR3 is 15 residues. The DNA for the CDR3 is TGTGCCAGCAGTTTTCTAGCGGGGGGTGGAGATACGCAGTATTTT. This encodes CASSFLAGGGDTQYF.

This clone has a handful of counts. The chain uses TRBV29-1 and TRBJ1-3; possibly TRBD1 for D (6 bases). CDR1 and CDR2 from the germline V gene are SQVTM and ANQGSEA. The V gene lost 6 bases and the J gene lost 0 bases, with 9 bases spanning the gap. This CDR3 region has 13 residues. This CDR3 is CSVGQNSGNTIYF. The CDR3 coding sequence is TGCAGCGTAGGACAGAACTCTGGAAACACCATATATTTT.

This chain uses TRBV2 with TRBJ1-2; D unresolved. Trimming removed 0 bases from V and 4 bases from J, with 3 bases in between. The CDR3 loop spans 12 amino acids. Germline V gene sequence: CDR1 SNHLY, CDR2 FYNNEI. The CDR3 protein is CASSEASYGYTF. The DNA for the CDR3 is TGTGCCAGCAGTGAAGCCAGCTATGGCTACACCTTC.

V is TRBV9 and J is TRBJ2-2; D gene uncertain. This CDR3 has 13 residues. V was shortened by 4 bases and J by 6 bases, with 10 bases between the two germline ends. Germline V gene sequence: CDR1 SGDLS, CDR2 YYNGEE. CDR3 in amino acids: CASSPSEAGELFF. The CDR3 DNA sequence: TGTGCCAGCAGCCCAAGTGAGGCCGGGGAGCTGTTTTTT.

This clone was seen a single time. The V call is TRBV5-5, the J call TRBJ2-2; D may be TRBD2 (6 bases). The CDR3 totals 15 residues. Trimming removed 3 bases from V and 1 base from J, with 10 bases in between. From germline, CDR1 is SGHKS and CDR2 YYEKEE (reference sequence). This chain's CDR3 is CASSWGVGNTGELFF. The CDR3 DNA is TGTGCCAGCAGCTGGGGGGTTGGGAACACCGGGGAGCTGTTTTTT.

This chain joins TRBV4-3 and TRBJ2-1; D is unclear. The CDR3 consists of 13 residues. Germline V gene sequence: CDR1 LGHNA, CDR2 YSLEER. V lost 0 bases, J lost 15 bases, and 15 bases lay in between. In DNA form, the CDR3 reads TGCGCCAGCAGCCAAGATCTGAGAGCGATCATGTTCTTC. Its protein is CASSQDLRAIMFF.

The rearrangement joins TRBV7-7 to TRBJ2-7; 11 bases map to TRBD2. Per the germline V gene, CDR1 is SSHAT and CDR2 is FNYEAQ (reference sequence). The J segment lost 7 bases and the V segment lost 5 bases, leaving 4 bases of the junction unmatched. The CDR3 length is 13 residues. The CDR3 bases are TGTGCCAGCAGCCCCGGACTAGCGGGTGAGCAGTACTTC. Its translation: CASSPGLAGEQYF.

This chain uses TRBV28 with TRBJ2-4; 7 bases map to TRBD1. Germline V gene data show CDR1 as MDHEN and CDR2 as SYDVKM. The CDR3 runs 14 residues. The J segment lost 6 bases and the V segment lost 5 bases, leaving 7 bases of the junction unmatched. The CDR3 sequence: CASSPPTGANIQYF. Written as DNA, the CDR3 is TGTGCCAGCAGTCCACCAACAGGGGCAAACATTCAGTACTTC.

V and J are TRBV2 and TRBJ2-3; 9 bases line up with TRBD1. Germline V CDR1 and CDR2: SNHLY, FYNNEI. V shed 6 bases, J shed 6 bases, and the junction held 7 bases outside the gene matches. This CDR3 contains 14 residues. For the CDR3, the DNA is TGTGCCAGCAGGACCGGGACAGGGAGCGATACGCAGTATTTT. Its protein product is CASRTGTGSDTQYF.